This passage covers 28 T cell receptor beta chains from one sample sequenced in a study of OX40 agonist ivuxolimab in advanced cancers. The repertoire was sequenced with immunoSEQ multiplex PCR; TCRdb's copy has only in-frame clones and lacks some. The table shows some 150,000 clones, with roughly 91% occurring only once. Sample: CD4+ or CD8+ T cells sorted from blood, taken in a trial of the OX40 agonist ivuxolimab. All receptors come from an adult with an advanced solid tumor such as melanoma, head and neck, liver or kidney cancer.

The chain employs TRBV4-1 and TRBJ1-1; D is unclear. Trimming removed 6 bases from V and 0 bases from J, with 5 bases in between. Per germline, CDR1 MGHRA and CDR2 YSYEKL. The CDR3 spans 12 residues. The CDR3 DNA reads as TGCGCCAGCAGGGGGATGAACACTGAAGCTTTCTTT. Residues: CASRGMNTEAFF.

V usage is TRBV7-2 and J usage is TRBJ1-6, with no clear D. This CDR3 is 16 amino acids long. Trimming took off 8 bases at V and 7 bases at J, with 21 bases between the two ends. The germline V gene encodes CDR1 SGHTA and CDR2 FQGNSA. In DNA form, the CDR3 reads TGTGCCAGCGTCCCCCCTCCCGGGCGGGGAAATTCACCCCTCCACTTT. Encoded protein: CASVPPPGRGNSPLHF.

This clone has only a few counts. The chain combines TRBV30 with TRBJ1-1, with D hard to call. Germline V CDR1 and CDR2: GTSNPN, SVGIG (reference sequence). Trimming stripped 0 bases from V and 4 bases from J, with 9 bases between. The CDR3 runs to 13 residues. CDR3 loop: CAWSVGKGTEAFF. The CDR3 DNA reads TGTGCCTGGAGTGTAGGAAAGGGCACTGAAGCTTTCTTT.

This clone was seen a single time. The chain has TRBV9 and TRBJ1-5; 8 bases agree with TRBD1. The V gene end was trimmed by 0 bases and the J gene end by 7 bases; junction bases not matched to a gene: 6. The CDR3 spans 15 residues. CDR1 and CDR2 (germline): SGDLS, YYNGEE. CDR3 sequence: CASSVEGQDGQPQHF. The CDR3 DNA reads TGTGCCAGCAGCGTAGAGGGACAGGATGGACAGCCCCAGCATTTT.

This clone was detected once. The chain joins TRBV20-1 to TRBJ2-1, with TRBD1 identical over 7 bases. Germline loops: CDR1 DFQATT, CDR2 SNEGSKA (reference sequence). After removal of 6 bases from V and 15 bases from J, the junction contained 11 bases not matched to a gene. The CDR3 contains 11 residues. This chain's CDR3 is CSARPRGWGFF. The CDR3 bases are TGCAGTGCCAGGCCCAGGGGGTGGGGGTTCTTC.

The J gene is TRBJ2-5, the V gene TRBV27; D tentatively reads TRBD1 or TRBD2 (6 bases each). Judging by the DNA end, TRBJ2-7 fits better; the J call may be wrong. The CDR3 runs to 13 residues. Germline CDR1 reads MNHEY; CDR2 reads SMNVEV (reference sequence). CDR3 DNA sequence: TGTGCCAGCAGTTTACAGGGGAGGTACGAGCAGTACTTC. Translating gives CASSLQGRYEQYF.

Of note for this clone: A junction boundary mismatches the germline segment, possibly from a read error. The chain carries TRBV9 and TRBJ2-5, with D unresolved. Germline CDR1 and CDR2: SGDLS and YYNGEE. The length of the CDR3 is 10 residues. The CDR3 is CANHPPELNF. In DNA form, the CDR3 reads TGTGCCAACCATCCGCCAGAACTAAACTTC. Supplemented by reference TRBV9 and TRBJ2-5, the full variable domain reads DSGVTQTPKHLITATGQRVTLRCSPRSGDLSVYWYQQSLDQGLQFLIQYYNGEERAKGNILERFSAQQFPDLHSELNLSSLELGDSALYFCANHPPELNFGPGTRLLVL.

In DNA form, the CDR3 reads TGTGCCAGCAGCCCGGGGGGGACAGGGACTAACTATGGCTACACCTTC. It specifies CASSPGGTGTNYGYTF. The rearrangement joins TRBV7-2 to TRBJ1-2; 9 nucleotides match TRBD1. CDR3 length: 16 amino acids. V was pared by 5 bases and J by 0 bases, with 7 bases of the junction left unmatched. The germline V gene has CDR1 SGHTA and CDR2 FQGNSA.

The chain uses TRBV10-3 and TRBJ1-1; D uncertain. V was shortened by 7 bases and J by 4 bases, with 13 bases between the two germline ends. CDR1 is ENHRY and CDR2 is SYGVKD in the germline V gene. The CDR3 runs to 13 residues. The CDR3 loop reads CAIKEESGTEAFF. In DNA form, the CDR3 reads TGTGCCATCAAGGAGGAATCGGGCACTGAAGCTTTCTTT.

As DNA, the CDR3 is TGTGCCAGCAGGGCTAGCGGCGCCTACGAGCAGTACTTC. It encodes CASRASGAYEQYF. The chain uses TRBV6-5 and TRBJ2-7, with 7 bases that match TRBD2. The germline V gene encodes CDR1 MNHEY and CDR2 SVGAGI. The CDR3 sequence is 13 residues long. V trimming: 6 bases; J trimming: 2 bases; junction bases outside the gene matches: 4.

The CDR3 here is CASSQDRGNTIYF. The CDR3 nucleotides read TGTGCCAGCAGCCAAGATAGGGGAAACACCATATATTTT. The chain uses TRBV14 and TRBJ1-3, with D hard to call. The CDR3 has 13 residues. The V and J ends lost 0 bases and 4 bases respectively, with 4 bases between them. CDR1 is SGHDN and CDR2 is FVKESK in the germline V gene. The complete variable domain, with remaining parts taken from reference TRBV14 and TRBJ1-3, reads EAGVTQFPSHSVIEKGQTVTLRCDPISGHDNLYWYRRVMGKEIKFLLHFVKESKQDESGMPNNRFLAERTGGTYSTLKVQPAELEDSGVYFCASSQDRGNTIYFGEGSWLTVV.

J is TRBJ2-5 and V is TRBV10-1; D possibly corresponds to TRBD2 (5 bases). The CDR3 is 13 amino acids. Trimming took off 5 bases at V and 5 bases at J, with 12 bases between the two ends. The germline V gene encodes CDR1 WNHNN and CDR2 SYGVQD (reference sequence). The CDR3 is CASSQRRGETQYF. The CDR3 DNA follows: TGCGCCAGCAGTCAGCGTCGGGGTGAGACCCAGTACTTC.

In regard to this clone: One junction end disagrees with the germline gene, perhaps due to a read error. V usage is TRBV5-4 and J usage is TRBJ2-2; 13 bases map to TRBD2. This CDR3 has 16 amino acids. Germline V gene lookup returns CDR1 SGHNT and CDR2 YYREEE (reference sequence). The CDR3 DNA follows: TGCGCCAGCAGCCTAGGACTAGCGGGAGTTACCGGGGAGCTGTTTTTT. Its protein is CASSLGLAGVTGELFF.

V usage is TRBV19 and J usage is TRBJ2-2; D is uncertain. The CDR3 consists of 14 residues. Germline CDR1 LNHDA, CDR2 SQIVND (reference sequence). The V and J ends lost 4 bases and 0 bases respectively, with 6 bases between them. The chain's CDR3 is CASSTPANTGELFF. In nucleotides, the CDR3 is TGTGCCAGTAGTACCCCTGCGAACACCGGGGAGCTGTTTTTT.

This rearrangement joins TRBV4-3 to TRBJ2-7; 11 nucleotides agree with TRBD2. The germline CDR1 and CDR2 sequences are LGHNA and YSLEER. The V gene end was trimmed by 1 base and the J gene end by 3 bases; junction bases not matched to a gene: 2. The CDR3 contains 15 residues. The CDR3 region is CASSQGGLADYEQYF. CDR3 bases: TGCGCCAGCAGCCAAGGGGGACTAGCGGACTACGAGCAGTACTTC.

The chain uses TRBV28 and TRBJ1-3; D unclear. In germline, CDR1 is MDHEN, CDR2 SYDVKM. The CDR3 consists of 13 residues. Trimming removed 4 bases at V and 2 bases at J, with 6 bases between. CDR3: CASSSPPGNTIYF. The DNA of the CDR3 is TGTGCCAGCAGTTCCCCCCCTGGAAACACCATATATTTT.

V usage is TRBV19 and J usage is TRBJ2-1; a possible D gene is TRBD1 (6 bases). Trimming stripped 3 bases from V and 8 bases from J, with 11 bases between. The CDR3 loop spans 13 amino acids. Germline V gene data show CDR1 as LNHDA and CDR2 as SQIVND (reference sequence). CDR3 amino acids: CASSINRVDEQFF. The CDR3 DNA reads TGTGCCAGTAGTATCAACAGGGTCGATGAGCAGTTCTTC.

V and J are TRBV23-1 and TRBJ1-3, with a possible D match to TRBD1 (6 bases). TRBV23-1 is identified as an open reading frame with a role that is uncertain. V lost 1 base, J lost 4 bases, and 11 bases lay in between. The CDR3 runs 15 residues. CDR3 sequence reads: CASSQYGGRGNTIYF. The DNA for the CDR3 is TGCGCCAGCAGTCAATACGGGGGGCGAGGAAACACCATATATTTT.

The J gene is TRBJ2-3, the V gene TRBV5-1, with a tentative D call TRBD2 (7 bases). Germline CDR1 and CDR2: SGHRS and YFSETQ. CDR3 length: 15 residues. V lost 0 bases and J 8 bases, leaving 16 bases between the germline ends. The CDR3 region is CASSLDSGGRGTQYF. In DNA, the CDR3 is TGCGCCAGCAGCTTGGATTCGGGGGGCAGGGGTACGCAGTATTTT.

The CDR3 DNA sequence: TGTGCCAGCAGCCCTCCGGTGAGGGGAAAAGCCGGGGAGCTGTTTTTT. This encodes CASSPPVRGKAGELFF. The J gene is TRBJ2-2, the V gene TRBV5-6; D could derive from TRBD1 or TRBD2 (5 bases each). With 4 bases removed from V and 6 bases from J, the gap between germline ends came to 19 bases. The CDR3 totals 16 residues. Per the germline V gene, CDR1 is SGHDT and CDR2 is YYEEEE.

This clone was seen a few times. The CDR3 protein is CASSLRPGQGGLGEQFF. The CDR3 coding sequence is TGTGCCAGCAGCTTGCGCCCGGGACAGGGGGGACTCGGCGAGCAGTTCTTC. V is TRBV5-5 and J is TRBJ2-1; TRBD1 matches 11 bases. CDR3 length: 17 residues. Germline V gene sequence: CDR1 SGHKS, CDR2 YYEKEE (reference sequence). V lost 1 base to trimming and J lost 10 bases; unmatched junction nucleotides: 13.

The V call is TRBV7-9, the J call TRBJ1-5; D unresolved. Trimming shortened V by 5 bases and J by 6 bases, and 11 bases separated the two germline ends. This CDR3 contains 13 residues. Germline V lookup: CDR1 SEHNR, CDR2 FQNEAQ (reference sequence). CDR3 sequence reads: CASSPLAAQPQHF. The CDR3, as DNA: TGTGCCAGCAGCCCCCTCGCGGCTCAGCCCCAGCATTTT. Drawing the rest from reference TRBV7-9 and TRBJ1-5, the complete variable domain is DTGVSQNPRHKITKRGQNVTFRCDPISEHNRLYWYRQTLGQGPEFLTYFQNEAQLEKSRLLSDRFSAERPKGSFSTLEIQRTEQGDSAMYLCASSPLAAQPQHFGDGTRLSIL.

This clone has a handful of counts. The gene calls are TRBV7-2 and TRBJ1-5; D is possibly TRBD1 (5 bases). Trimming removed 2 bases from V and 0 bases from J, with 8 bases in between. CDR3 length: 15 amino acids. CDR1 is SGHTA and CDR2 is FQGNSA in the germline V gene. The CDR3 sequence is CASSLRGHSNQPQHF. CDR3 DNA sequence: TGTGCCAGCAGCTTAAGGGGCCATAGCAATCAGCCCCAGCATTTT.

The J gene is TRBJ2-4, the V gene TRBV2; D is uncertain. The CDR3 spans 13 residues. Germline CDR1 reads SNHLY; CDR2 reads FYNNEI. Trimming took off 4 bases at V and 6 bases at J, with 10 bases between the two ends. CDR3 sequence: CASSVGKGNIQYF. The CDR3 DNA sequence: TGTGCCAGCAGTGTGGGTAAGGGAAACATTCAGTACTTC. The full variable domain, completed using reference TRBV2 and TRBJ2-4, is EPEVTQTPSHQVTQMGQEVILRCVPISNHLYFYWYRQILGQKVEFLVSFYNNEISEKSEIFDDQFSVERPDGSNFTLKIRSTKLEDSAMYFCASSVGKGNIQYFGAGTRLSVL.

The J gene is TRBJ2-1, the V gene TRBV15; 7 nucleotides match TRBD2. This CDR3 has 15 residues. V shed 5 bases, J shed 3 bases, and the junction held 7 bases outside the gene matches. Per the germline V gene, CDR1 is LNHNV and CDR2 is YYDKDF (reference sequence). In nucleotides, the CDR3 is TGTGCCACCAGCGGGCCAGCGGGGAACTACAATGAGCAGTTCTTC. Protein: CATSGPAGNYNEQFF.

This clone has just one count. J is TRBJ1-4 and V is TRBV2; 7 positions agree with TRBD1. This CDR3 contains 14 residues. Germline V gene sequence: CDR1 SNHLY, CDR2 FYNNEI. Trimming cost V 6 bases and J 3 bases; bases outside gene matches: 4. In DNA form, the CDR3 reads TGTGCCAGCAGGCGGGACAGCTCTAATGAAAAACTGTTTTTT. Residues: CASRRDSSNEKLFF.

This clone was recorded only once. The rearrangement links TRBV5-4 to TRBJ2-7; TRBD1 aligns across 8 bases. Trimming at V came to 2 bases and at J to 5 bases, leaving 6 bases not matched to a gene. The CDR3 spans 14 residues. Germline V gene data show CDR1 as SGHNT and CDR2 as YYREEE (reference sequence). The CDR3 region is CASSFHRGLDEQYF. The DNA of the CDR3 is TGTGCCAGCAGCTTTCACAGGGGGTTGGACGAGCAGTACTTC.

CDR3 loop: CASSLTGTVNTEAFF. In nucleotides, the CDR3 is TGTGCCAGCAGTTTAACCGGGACAGTGAACACTGAAGCTTTCTTT. The chain couples TRBV28 to TRBJ1-1; 7 bases fit TRBD1. After removal of 2 bases from V and 0 bases from J, the junction contained 3 bases not matched to a gene. Germline V gene data show CDR1 as MDHEN and CDR2 as SYDVKM. This CDR3 spans 15 amino acids.